The present T cell receptor (beta chain) was sequenced within a study of T cell changes during pregnancy in multiple sclerosis. The J segment lost 2 bases and the V segment lost 2 bases, leaving 6 bases of the junction unmatched. This CDR3 spans 15 amino acids. The germline CDR1 and CDR2 sequences are SGHRS and YFSETQ. Sequencing was performed with immunoSEQ multiplex PCR; in TCRdb, only in-frame clones are kept and a portion is missing. The table shows some 46,000 clones, with approximately 92% occurring only once. This clonotype was sampled from a female donor with multiple sclerosis, enrolled in a pregnancy study. V is TRBV5-1 and J is TRBJ2-5, with 7 bases identical to TRBD2. The sample taken for sequencing was peripheral blood. The CDR3 region is CASSLTSASQETQYF. CDR3 DNA: TGCGCCAGCAGCTTAACTAGCGCTTCACAAGAGACCCAGTACTTC.